This record concerns one TCR beta chain sequence. This sample was taken from a study of blood T cell repertoires in COVID-19. Overall study context: Donors in the United States, Italy and Spain gave samples during acute or convalescent COVID-19. T cells, B-cell-depleted T cells, or PBMCs provided the cDNA or gDNA that served as material.

The junction had 10 bases not matched to a gene; V was cut back by 3 bases and J by 5 bases. Germline CDR1 reads GTSNPN; CDR2 reads SVGIG (reference sequence). The length of the CDR3 is 15 residues. The data were produced by immunoSEQ multiplex PCR, yet TCRdb's version contains in-frame clones alone and is incomplete. The sample records 40,000 to 50,000 clones, 91% being singletons. This sequence joins TRBV30 and TRBJ2-5; the match to TRBD2 covers 9 bases. This clonotype originated in a man between 65 and 85 years old with active COVID-19. Sequencing was performed on peripheral blood. The CDR3 bases are TGTGCCTGGAGCCGAGAGCGGGGGGCTCGGGAGACCCAGTACTTC. Its protein is CAWSRERGARETQYF.